The 15 T cell receptor beta chains reported below all come from one sample, sequenced in a study of T-cell reconstitution after alpha-beta-depleted transplantation in children. Unique molecular identifiers were used to barcode this TCRbeta library. TCRdb re-analysed the PCR reads in MiXCR, keeping a single row per CDR3 protein. Among hundreds of thousands of distinct CDR3 sequences, about 10% were seen once, and the ten largest hold less than 5%. The source material was PBMCs from the stem cell graft donor, sampled from the stem cell graft. Every receptor here comes from a human donor who donated a stem cell graft to a child with acute myeloid leukemia.

The sample holds many counts of this clonotype. V and J are TRBV25-1 and TRBJ2-2; 10 positions agree with TRBD2. CDR1 MGHDK and CDR2 SYGVNS come from the germline V gene. After removal of 9 bases from V and 5 bases from J, the junction contained 9 bases not matched to a gene. The CDR3 has 15 amino acids. Written as DNA, the CDR3 is TGTGCCAGTTTTGGGACTAGCGAGGGGACCGGGGAGCTGTTTTTT. Translation: CASFGTSEGTGELFF.

A few counts support this clonotype. This chain links TRBV4-2 with TRBJ2-3, with D possibly TRBD1 on 6 matching bases. V lost 2 bases, J lost 3 bases, and 18 bases lay in between. The CDR3 totals 17 residues. Germline V gene sequence: CDR1 LGHNA, CDR2 YNFKEQ. The CDR3 here is CASSQRRGGVETDTQYF. The CDR3 coding sequence is TGTGCCAGCAGCCAAAGACGAGGGGGAGTGGAAACAGATACGCAGTATTTT.

This clonotype showed up just a few times. The V and J genes are TRBV12-3 or TRBV12-4 and TRBJ1-1, with 7 bases fitting TRBD1. V shed 5 bases and J 5 bases; nucleotides not matched to a gene: 8. The CDR3 extends over 14 amino acids. CDR3 protein: CASSRQGRVTEAFF. CDR3 bases: TGTGCCAGCAGTCGACAGGGTCGCGTTACTGAAGCTTTCTTT.

The V and J genes are TRBV7-2 and TRBJ2-7; D is unresolved. Germline-derived CDR1 and CDR2 are SGHTA and FQGNSA. The germline V and J ends were trimmed by 4 bases and 3 bases, with 13 bases remaining between them. The CDR3 is 14 residues long. The CDR3: CASSSTTNDYEQYF. CDR3 DNA sequence: TGTGCCAGCAGCTCGACCACAAATGACTACGAGCAGTACTTC. Full variable domain (remainder filled in from reference TRBV7-2 and TRBJ2-7): GAGVSQSPSNKVTEKGKDVELRCDPISGHTALYWYRQSLGQGLEFLIYFQGNSAPDKSGLPSDRFSAERTGGSVSTLTIQRTQQEDSAVYLCASSSTTNDYEQYFGPGTRLTVT.

In this sample, this clonotype turned up a few times. The V gene is TRBV9, the J gene TRBJ2-7, with 10 nucleotides matching TRBD1. With 4 bases clipped from V and 1 base from J, the junction kept 8 bases outside the gene matches. This CDR3 comprises 16 residues. Per germline, CDR1 SGDLS and CDR2 YYNGEE. Here the CDR3 DNA reads TGTGCCAGCAGCAGGGGACAGGGGCGGACTTCCTACGAGCAGTACTTC. It is translated as CASSRGQGRTSYEQYF.

This clonotype was recorded many times. One junction end does not reproduce the germline sequence, and a read error may be involved. V gene TRBV28 combines with J gene TRBJ1-3; D is unresolved. The germline V gene has CDR1 MDHEN and CDR2 SYDVKM. The CDR3 has 15 residues. The CDR3 nucleotides read TGTGCCAGCAGCTTATCTGGCGGCTCTGGAAACACCATATATTTT. As protein: CASSLSGGSGNTIYF.

Many counts were recorded for this clonotype. The chain links TRBV20-1 to TRBJ2-1; 8 bases agree with TRBD1. Germline-derived CDR1 and CDR2 are DFQATT and SNEGSKA (reference sequence). The J segment lost 6 bases and the V segment lost 3 bases, leaving 10 bases of the junction unmatched. CDR3 length: 15 residues. The CDR3 region is CSARRGQGASNEQFF. The CDR3 DNA reads as TGCAGTGCTAGGAGGGGGCAGGGGGCGTCCAATGAGCAGTTCTTC.

The J gene is TRBJ1-2, the V gene TRBV12-3 or TRBV12-4; D gene uncertain. This CDR3 has 11 residues. The V and J ends lost 5 bases and 8 bases respectively, with 9 bases between them. CDR3 loop: CASSGRRGYTF. CDR3 nucleotide sequence: TGTGCCAGCAGTGGCCGGAGGGGCTACACCTTC.

The rearrangement links TRBV7-8 to TRBJ2-1; 7 bases agree with TRBD1. Germline CDR1 SGHVS, CDR2 FQNEAQ. The V gene end was trimmed by 4 bases and the J gene end by 9 bases; junction bases not matched to a gene: 3. The CDR3 is made up of 12 amino acids. In DNA, the CDR3 is TGTGCCAGCAGCTCCGAGGGGGCTGAGCAGTTCTTC. Translating it yields CASSSEGAEQFF.

This clonotype was recorded at least ten times. The V call is TRBV5-1, the J call TRBJ2-5; D could derive from TRBD1 or TRBD2 (5 bases each). This CDR3 is 13 amino acids long. Trimming left V 5 bases short and J 10 bases short, with 18 bases between. Germline V gene sequence: CDR1 SGHRS, CDR2 YFSETQ. CDR3 DNA sequence: TGCGCCAGCAGTTCCGGGACCCAAGAATACCAGTACTTC. Protein sequence: CASSSGTQEYQYF.

This clonotype appeared many times. V usage is TRBV3-1 and J usage is TRBJ2-7; a weak D match, TRBD2 (6 bases). Germline CDR1 and CDR2: LGHDT and YNNKEL (reference sequence). Trimming removed 5 bases at V and 0 bases at J, with 11 bases between. The CDR3 totals 14 residues. CDR3 DNA: TGTGCCAGCAGCGATAGCGGAGTCTCCTACGAGCAGTACTTC. Its protein is CASSDSGVSYEQYF.

The V gene is TRBV10-3, the J gene TRBJ2-3, with D tentatively TRBD1 or TRBD2 (5 bases each). CDR1 ENHRY and CDR2 SYGVKD come from the germline V gene. V was cut by 7 bases and J by 0 bases, with 8 bases left in between. The CDR3 sequence is 13 residues long. CDR3 in DNA: TGTGCCATCAAGGGACCTAGCACAGATACGCAGTATTTT. Its protein is CAIKGPSTDTQYF.

V usage is TRBV6-1 and J usage is TRBJ2-7, with 9 bases that match TRBD1. The CDR3 is made up of 14 amino acids. The junction had 5 bases not matched to a gene; V was cut back by 4 bases and J by 4 bases. The germline gives CDR1 MNHNS, CDR2 SASEGT. CDR3 nucleotides: TGTGCCAGCAGTGGCCGGGACAGGGAATACGAGCAGTACTTC. It codes for CASSGRDREYEQYF.

This clonotype was observed a few times. The chain recombines TRBV20-1 with TRBJ2-1, with 7 bases fitting TRBD2. Germline loops: CDR1 DFQATT, CDR2 SNEGSKA (reference sequence). The trim removed 5 bases at V and 1 base at J, leaving 5 bases unmatched. The CDR3 extends over 14 amino acids. The CDR3 coding sequence is TGCAGTGCTCTGAGCGGGGTGTCCTACAATGAGCAGTTCTTC. Translation: CSALSGVSYNEQFF.

The sample holds many counts of this clonotype. This chain joins TRBV28 and TRBJ2-2; the match to TRBD2 covers 12 bases. The CDR3 sequence is 15 residues long. The germline V gene has CDR1 MDHEN and CDR2 SYDVKM. After removal of 6 bases from V and 5 bases from J, the junction contained 4 bases not matched to a gene. CDR3 DNA: TGTGCCAGCAGCCCTGGGACTAGCGGGACCGGGGAGCTGTTTTTT. Its protein is CASSPGTSGTGELFF.